The 23 T cell receptor beta chains below come from one sample, sequenced in a study of CD8 T cells in Susac syndrome. The RNA input was roughly 0.45 to 1 ug, and it was reverse transcribed with random hexamers. MiXCR, run by TCRdb on the immunoSEQ multiplex PCR reads, gives a single entry per CDR3 protein. Altogether roughly 140,000 distinct CDR3 sequences are present, about 95% being singletons, with the ten largest covering 0.14% to 0.15%. The sequenced sample was CD8+ T cells from PBMCs. These TCRs come from a human donor with multiple sclerosis.

This chain joins TRBV20-1 and TRBJ1-5; 9 nucleotides agree with TRBD1. V trimming: 3 bases; J trimming: 9 bases; junction bases outside the gene matches: 12. CDR3 length equals 15 residues. The V gene's germline CDR1 is DFQATT and CDR2 SNEGSKA (reference sequence). This CDR3 reads CSASMDRGPSGPQHF. Here the CDR3 DNA reads TGCAGTGCTAGTATGGACAGGGGTCCCTCAGGGCCCCAGCATTTT.

This chain uses TRBV29-1 with TRBJ2-5; 13 nucleotides line up with TRBD2. Germline assignment: CDR1 SQVTM and CDR2 ANQGSEA. With 6 bases clipped from V and 5 bases from J, the junction kept 9 bases outside the gene matches. This CDR3 region has 15 residues. This chain's CDR3 is CSVPGTSGVRETQYF. In DNA, the CDR3 is TGCAGCGTCCCCGGGACTAGCGGGGTCCGGGAGACCCAGTACTTC.

In DNA, the CDR3 is TGCAGCGTACTCGGGACAGGGGAGGGCTACACCTTC. Amino acids: CSVLGTGEGYTF. V gene TRBV29-1 combines with J gene TRBJ1-2; TRBD1 aligns across 10 bases. The junction had 6 bases not matched to a gene; V was cut back by 6 bases and J by 8 bases. The CDR3 is 12 residues long. Looked up from germline, CDR1 is SQVTM and CDR2 is ANQGSEA.

The genes are TRBV7-9 and TRBJ2-7; unclear D gene. From germline, CDR1 is SEHNR and CDR2 FQNEAQ (reference sequence). Trimming removed 4 bases from V and 9 bases from J, with 13 bases in between. CDR3 length: 12 residues. CDR3 nucleotides: TGTGCCAGCAGCTCCGGGCCGTCTGCGCAGTACGTC. Encoded protein: CASSSGPSAQYV.

CDR3 sequence (DNA): TGTGCCAGCAGCTCTACCATCCTGACTAGCGGGGGGGCAGGACAAGAGACCCAGTACTTC. Translation gives CASSSTILTSGGAGQETQYF. The rearrangement links TRBV11-1 to TRBJ2-5; the match to TRBD2 covers 14 bases. CDR3 size: 20 residues. V trimming: 4 bases; J trimming: 2 bases; junction bases outside the gene matches: 15. Per the germline V gene, CDR1 is SGHAT and CDR2 is FQDESV (reference sequence).

This chain connects TRBV19 to TRBJ2-1, with 8 nucleotides matching TRBD2. V lost 6 bases and J lost 6; bases outside the gene matches: 7. CDR3 length: 14 amino acids. Germline assignment: CDR1 LNHDA and CDR2 SQIVND (reference sequence). The CDR3 region has the DNA TGTGCCAGTAGCGAACGGGGGGGAGGCAATGAGCAGTTCTTC. It yields the protein CASSERGGGNEQFF.

The V gene is TRBV5-6, the J gene TRBJ1-2; perhaps TRBD1 as D (6 bases). Germline-derived CDR1 and CDR2 are SGHDT and YYEEEE. Deletions cut 3 bases from V and 6 bases from J, with 15 bases between. This CDR3 is built from 14 residues. The CDR3 DNA is TGTGCCAGCAGCTCACAGGGAGACGGTCATGGCTACACCTTC. Translated, it gives CASSSQGDGHGYTF.

This chain joins TRBV30 and TRBJ1-1, with unresolved D. The V end lost 1 base, the J end lost 1 base, and 7 bases lay between the germline ends. This CDR3 is built from 13 residues. Germline V gives CDR1 GTSNPN, CDR2 SVGIG (reference sequence). CDR3 nucleotides: TGTGCCTGGAGTGGGATATCGAACACTGAAGCTTTCTTT. Translation gives CAWSGISNTEAFF.

The V call is TRBV6-5, the J call TRBJ2-2, with 8 bases identical to TRBD1. Germline V gives CDR1 MNHEY, CDR2 SVGAGI. V shed 5 bases and J 6 bases; nucleotides not matched to a gene: 5. The CDR3 runs 14 residues. CDR3 bases: TGTGCCAGCAGTCCCAGGACAGGGTCCGGGGAGCTGTTTTTT. Translating it yields CASSPRTGSGELFF.

The rearrangement links TRBV27 to TRBJ2-1; D gene ambiguous. Germline CDR1 and CDR2: MNHEY and SMNVEV (reference sequence). This CDR3 region has 15 residues. With 6 bases removed from V and 2 bases from J, the gap between germline ends came to 14 bases. The CDR3 nucleotides read TGTGCCAGCAGCCCCCGACAAAAACCCTACAATGAGCAGTTCTTC. The encoded protein is CASSPRQKPYNEQFF.

This chain joins TRBV30 and TRBJ2-7; 8 nucleotides align to TRBD1. The ends lost 0 bases at V and 7 bases at J; junction bases unmatched: 5. Germline values: CDR1 GTSNPN, CDR2 SVGIG (reference sequence). This CDR3 has 13 residues. As DNA, the CDR3 is TGTGCCTGGAGTGTTCAGGGGGCGGGGGAGCAGTACGTC. This sequence encodes CAWSVQGAGEQYV.

The gene calls are TRBV7-9 and TRBJ1-1, with 9 bases matching TRBD1. The CDR3 spans 15 residues. V shed 2 bases and J 3 bases; nucleotides not matched to a gene: 4. Germline V gives CDR1 SEHNR, CDR2 FQNEAQ (reference sequence). The CDR3 nucleotides are TGTGCCAGCAGCTTAACCCGACAGGGGGACACTGAAGCTTTCTTT. The encoded protein is CASSLTRQGDTEAFF.

This chain uses TRBV6-4 with TRBJ2-1, with 8 bases that match TRBD2. Trimming at V came to 0 bases and at J to 5 bases, leaving 3 bases not matched to a gene. This CDR3 comprises 15 residues. CDR1 is MRHNA, CDR2 SNTAGT, per germline. The CDR3 DNA reads as TGTGCCAGCAGTGACTCCACTAGCGGAAACAATGAGCAGTTCTTC. Its translation is CASSDSTSGNNEQFF.

This rearrangement joins TRBV27 to TRBJ1-5; 7 nucleotides align to TRBD1. Germline V gives CDR1 MNHEY, CDR2 SMNVEV (reference sequence). V shed 5 bases and J 5 bases; nucleotides not matched to a gene: 6. CDR3 length: 14 residues. The CDR3 is CASSIRTGDQPQHF. CDR3 sequence (DNA): TGTGCCAGCAGTATTCGGACAGGCGATCAGCCCCAGCATTTT.

For the CDR3, the DNA is TGCAGTGCTAGAGATCAGCGGAGCACAGATACGCAGTATTTT. Amino acid sequence: CSARDQRSTDTQYF. The chain recombines TRBV20-1 with TRBJ2-3; D is perhaps TRBD2 (5 bases). Germline loops: CDR1 DFQATT, CDR2 SNEGSKA (reference sequence). V was shortened by 0 bases and J by 0 bases, with 7 bases between the two germline ends. The CDR3 contains 14 residues.

The chain couples TRBV2 to TRBJ2-7, with TRBD2 identical over 8 bases. V was clipped by 1 base and J by 2 bases; unmatched bases: 1. CDR1 is SNHLY, CDR2 FYNNEI, per germline. CDR3 length: 14 residues. In DNA form, the CDR3 reads TGTGCCAGCAGTGAAGGTAGCGGGGCCTACGAGCAGTACTTC. The encoded protein is CASSEGSGAYEQYF. Supplemented by reference TRBV2 and TRBJ2-7, the full variable domain reads EPEVTQTPSHQVTQMGQEVILRCVPISNHLYFYWYRQILGQKVEFLVSFYNNEISEKSEIFDDQFSVERPDGSNFTLKIRSTKLEDSAMYFCASSEGSGAYEQYFGPGTRLTVT.

The chain's CDR3 is CASSISQWGANQPQHF. The CDR3 coding sequence is TGTGCCAGTAGTATCTCTCAGTGGGGGGCCAATCAGCCCCAGCATTTT. The chain joins TRBV19 to TRBJ1-5; TRBD1 is a possible D gene (6 bases). The CDR3 is made up of 16 amino acids. V dropped 3 bases and J dropped 3 bases, with 15 bases sitting between them. In germline, CDR1 is LNHDA, CDR2 SQIVND (reference sequence).

The chain has TRBV6-2 or TRBV6-3 and TRBJ1-5; tentatively, D is TRBD1 (5 bases). Between the trimmed V and J ends, which lost 4 bases and 5 bases, there was a span of 18 bases. The CDR3 consists of 16 residues. Germline lookup yields CDR1 MNHEY and CDR2 SVGEGT. The CDR3 is CASSSQEFGVYQPQHF. In nucleotides, the CDR3 is TGTGCCAGCAGTTCACAGGAATTCGGCGTTTATCAGCCCCAGCATTTT.

The chain has TRBV12-3 or TRBV12-4 and TRBJ1-1; weak D call: TRBD1 (5 bases). Deletions cut 3 bases from V and 3 bases from J, with 8 bases between. The CDR3 runs 13 residues. For the CDR3, the DNA is TGTGCCAGCAGTTTTGGGGGAGACACTGAAGCTTTCTTT. This translates into CASSFGGDTEAFF.

The rearrangement joins TRBV7-9 to TRBJ2-3; D gene ambiguous. Germline V gives CDR1 SEHNR, CDR2 FQNEAQ (reference sequence). V lost 5 bases to trimming and J lost 5 bases, with 11 bases between them. This CDR3 spans 13 amino acids. The CDR3 sequence is CASSNTLGDTQYF. As DNA, the CDR3 is TGTGCCAGCAGCAACACCCTTGGAGATACGCAGTATTTT.

This chain uses TRBV27 with TRBJ1-2; the D is unclear. V gave up 1 base and J gave up 6 bases, with 15 bases separating them. Germline-derived CDR1 and CDR2 are MNHEY and SMNVEV (reference sequence). CDR3 length equals 15 residues. CDR3 sequence (DNA): TGTGCCAGCAGTTTATTGTATGGACTCGGGGATGGCTACACCTTC. This translates into CASSLLYGLGDGYTF.

The chain recombines TRBV29-1 with TRBJ2-2; D remains ambiguous. Trimming removed 6 bases at V and 2 bases at J, with 10 bases between. CDR1 is SQVTM and CDR2 is ANQGSEA in the germline V gene. CDR3 length: 13 amino acids. In nucleotides, the CDR3 is TGCAGCGTAGGGCAGCCCAACACCGGGGAGCTGTTTTTT. Translated: CSVGQPNTGELFF.

The V and J genes are TRBV7-9 and TRBJ2-2; no reliable D call. V shed 4 bases and J shed 9 bases, with 15 bases lying between them. Looked up from germline, CDR1 is SEHNR and CDR2 is FQNEAQ (reference sequence). The CDR3 covers 14 residues. CDR3 residues: CASSSPGGDRELFF. CDR3 DNA sequence: TGTGCCAGCAGCTCCCCGGGTGGCGACAGGGAGCTGTTTTTT. The full variable domain, completed using reference TRBV7-9 and TRBJ2-2, is DTGVSQNPRHKITKRGQNVTFRCDPISEHNRLYWYRQTLGQGPEFLTYFQNEAQLEKSRLLSDRFSAERPKGSFSTLEIQRTEQGDSAMYLCASSSPGGDRELFFGEGSRLTVL.